This section outlines one T cell receptor (beta chain) sequence together with its context. Its target is not known. This table comes from immunoSEQ multiplex PCR, and its TCRdb copy is limited to in-frame clones, with some not included. Here the sample spans around 120,000 clones, more than 85% being singletons. CDR3 size: 13 residues. Per germline, CDR1 LNHDA and CDR2 SQIVND (reference sequence). J was trimmed by 6 bases and V by 5 bases; bases with no gene match: 6. These data originate in a study of identifying expanded T cells in peripheral blood. The study, taken as a whole, reports: Variance in clone template counts between approximately two-week samples significantly increased with total template count across all healthy donors. About 1.2 clones differed between technical replicates, versus roughly 16 and 20 over time.

The specimen sequenced was blood. This sequence was found in a person aged 18 to 75 in good health. The chain couples TRBV19 to TRBJ1-1; 7 bases match TRBD1. The CDR3 DNA is TGTGCCAGTAGTTCCCACAGGGGCCCTGAAGCTTTCTTT. Its translation is CASSSHRGPEAFF.